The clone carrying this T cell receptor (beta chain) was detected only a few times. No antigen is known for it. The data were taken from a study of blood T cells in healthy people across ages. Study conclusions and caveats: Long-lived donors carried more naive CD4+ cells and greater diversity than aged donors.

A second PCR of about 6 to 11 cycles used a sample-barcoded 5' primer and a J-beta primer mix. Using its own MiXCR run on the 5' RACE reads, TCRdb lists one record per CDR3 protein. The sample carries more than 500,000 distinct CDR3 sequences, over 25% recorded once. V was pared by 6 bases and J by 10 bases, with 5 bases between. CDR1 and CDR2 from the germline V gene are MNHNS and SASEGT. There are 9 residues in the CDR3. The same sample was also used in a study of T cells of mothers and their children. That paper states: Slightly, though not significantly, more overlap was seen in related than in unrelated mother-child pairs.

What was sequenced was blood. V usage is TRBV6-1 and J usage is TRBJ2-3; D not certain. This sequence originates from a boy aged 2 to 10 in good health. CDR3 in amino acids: CASSLAQYF. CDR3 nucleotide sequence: TGTGCCAGCAGCTTGGCGCAGTATTTT.